The present T cell receptor (beta chain) was sequenced within a study of CD8+CD57+ T cells in acquired aplastic anemia. Study outcomes and limitations: Both patients and controls carried the same twenty-nine CD8+ CDR3 sequences.

The TCR beta profiling, which covered VDJ combination and CDR3 sequence, was carried out using genomic DNA as the template. TCRdb fed the reads into MiXCR, producing one record per CDR3 protein. The data hold about 150,000 distinct CDR3 sequences, with around half observed a single time. V was pared by 0 bases and J by 4 bases, with 2 bases of the junction left unmatched. CDR3 length: 15 amino acids. The germline CDR1 and CDR2 sequences are WNHNN and SYGVQD (reference sequence). A remark on this clonotype: Its antigen is unidentified.

Selection for sequencing was limited to patients who had shown CD8+CD57+ cell expansion by flow cytometry. Acquired aplastic anemia of severe grade affected all patients. The chain links TRBV10-1 to TRBJ2-1; 8 bases align to TRBD2. Sequences were obtained from sorted CD4+, CD8+, or CD8+CD57+ T cells (not recorded which) from PBMCs. The TCR originated in a human donor with aplastic anemia. The CDR3 nucleotides read TGCGCCAGCAGTGAGTCGGAGCGGGGGTACAATGAGCAGTTCTTC. Amino acids: CASSESERGYNEQFF.